Below, 12 T cell receptor beta chains from the same sample are listed, as sequenced in a study of T-cell memory formation after mild COVID-19. TCRdb ran MiXCR on the 5' RACE reads and lists one entry per CDR3 protein. The table has about 190,000 distinct CDR3 sequences, roughly a tenth seen once. The sequenced material came from PBMCs or a T cell subset sorted from them (not recorded which). These receptors were taken from a man aged 18 to 30 who had mild COVID-19 (a few samples of this study predate the infection). Cell type and time point are not known.

In this sample, this clonotype turned up once. The rearrangement links TRBV20-1 to TRBJ1-1; D call uncertain. CDR1 and CDR2 (germline): DFQATT, SNEGSKA (reference sequence). Deletions cut 2 bases from V and 9 bases from J, with 10 bases between. The CDR3 has 11 amino acids. CDR3 DNA sequence: TGCAGTGCTAGAAAAATGCCGAAAGCTTTCTTT. As protein: CSARKMPKAFF.

The genes are TRBV7-9 and TRBJ2-5; 11 positions agree with TRBD2. Germline assignment: CDR1 SEHNR and CDR2 FQNEAQ (reference sequence). Germline trimming cut 5 bases from V and 5 bases from J; bases unmatched to any gene: 4. The CDR3 contains 14 residues. The CDR3 here is CASSTTSGVETQYF. CDR3 nucleotide sequence: TGTGCCAGCAGCACGACTAGCGGGGTGGAGACCCAGTACTTC.

This rearrangement joins TRBV5-1 to TRBJ2-5; TRBD2 is a possible D gene (5 bases). There are 14 residues in the CDR3. Germline CDR1 SGHRS, CDR2 YFSETQ. The V end was cut by 0 bases, the J end by 3 bases, with 9 bases between. This CDR3 is CASSLGSGKETQYF. Here the CDR3 DNA reads TGCGCCAGCAGCTTGGGGTCGGGAAAAGAGACCCAGTACTTC.

Notes on this clonotype: One end of the junction does not line up with germline, which may come from a read error. The chain has TRBV7-6 and TRBJ2-7; 10 bases are a match to TRBD1. The CDR3 extends over 14 amino acids. The V gene's germline CDR1 is SGHVS and CDR2 FNYEAQ. For the CDR3, the DNA is TGTGACAGCAGCTTAGGGACAGGGGAGGCCGAGCAGTACTTC. Encoded protein: CDSSLGTGEAEQYF.

This clonotype appeared a few times. The chain links TRBV6-2 or TRBV6-3 to TRBJ1-4; 7 bases agree with TRBD1. The CDR3 spans 17 residues. The germline CDR1 and CDR2 sequences are MNHEY and SVGEGT. V shed 2 bases, J shed 4 bases, and the junction held 10 bases outside the gene matches. DNA for the CDR3: TGTGCCAGCAGTTACCCTAATCCGGGACAGCTTAATGAAAAACTGTTTTTT. It specifies CASSYPNPGQLNEKLFF.

This clonotype was counted only a few times. This rearrangement joins TRBV5-1 to TRBJ1-6, with D uncertain. The V end was cut by 2 bases, the J end by 7 bases, with 7 bases between. This CDR3 spans 13 amino acids. Germline V gene lookup returns CDR1 SGHRS and CDR2 YFSETQ. This chain's CDR3 is CASSFRRNSPLHF. DNA of the CDR3: TGCGCCAGCAGCTTCAGGCGGAATTCACCCCTCCACTTT.

This clonotype was seen ten or more times. The chain has TRBV3-1 and TRBJ2-2; D gene uncertain. V lost 5 bases and J lost 3, with 7 bases in between. The CDR3 totals 13 residues. Germline V gene sequence: CDR1 LGHDT, CDR2 YNNKEL (reference sequence). This CDR3 reads CASSFTHTGELFF. The DNA of the CDR3 is TGTGCCAGCAGCTTTACTCACACCGGGGAGCTGTTTTTT. Complete variable domain (other parts from reference TRBV3-1 and TRBJ2-2): DTAVSQTPKYLVTQMGNDKSIKCEQNLGHDTMYWYKQDSKKFLKIMFSYNNKELIINETVPNRFSPKSPDKAHLNLHINSLELGDSAVYFCASSFTHTGELFFGEGSRLTVL.

The chain uses TRBV28 and TRBJ1-5; D is uncertain. CDR1 and CDR2 from the germline V gene are MDHEN and SYDVKM. V lost 2 bases and J 0 bases, leaving 5 bases between the germline ends. CDR3 size: 14 residues. The CDR3 spells CASSLRDSNQPQHF. As DNA, the CDR3 is TGTGCCAGCAGTTTACGAGATAGCAATCAGCCCCAGCATTTT.

The chain employs TRBV7-2 and TRBJ2-1, with 15 bases lining up with TRBD2. V lost 2 bases to trimming and J lost 2 bases; unmatched junction nucleotides: 7. The V gene's germline CDR1 is SGHTA and CDR2 FQGNSA. The CDR3 is made up of 19 amino acids. The DNA of the CDR3 is TGTGCCAGCAGCTTACCCGCCGGGACTAGCGGGGGGACCTACAATGAGCAGTTCTTC. It translates to CASSLPAGTSGGTYNEQFF. Filled out from reference TRBV7-2 and TRBJ2-1, the complete variable domain reads GAGVSQSPSNKVTEKGKDVELRCDPISGHTALYWYRQSLGQGLEFLIYFQGNSAPDKSGLPSDRFSAERTGGSVSTLTIQRTQQEDSAVYLCASSLPAGTSGGTYNEQFFGPGTRLTVL.

The chain carries TRBV6-2 or TRBV6-3 and TRBJ2-5; D tentatively fits TRBD1 or TRBD2 (6 bases each). The V and J ends lost 4 bases and 4 bases respectively, with 13 bases between them. From germline, CDR1 is MNHEY and CDR2 SVGEGT. The CDR3 loop spans 14 amino acids. The CDR3 here is CASSSRGPRETQYF. CDR3 nucleotides: TGTGCCAGCAGTTCCCGGGGGCCGCGAGAGACCCAGTACTTC.

This clonotype was counted a few times. V and J are TRBV5-1 and TRBJ2-3, with D possibly being TRBD2 (5 bases). Germline V gene lookup returns CDR1 SGHRS and CDR2 YFSETQ. The CDR3 is 15 residues long. V was trimmed by 1 base and J by 4 bases, leaving 13 bases between them. The CDR3 coding sequence is TGCGCCAGCAGCTTGATCGAGCAGAGGGCAGATACGCAGTATTTT. It is translated as CASSLIEQRADTQYF.

There are many counts of this clonotype. The CDR3 spells CASSLSQGGNIQYF. Here the CDR3 DNA reads TGTGCCAGCAGCTTAAGCCAGGGCGGAAACATTCAGTACTTC. The chain links TRBV7-2 to TRBJ2-4; the D gene is possibly TRBD1 (5 bases). Trimming took off 2 bases at V and 6 bases at J, with 11 bases between the two ends. The germline V gene encodes CDR1 SGHTA and CDR2 FQGNSA. This CDR3 spans 14 amino acids.